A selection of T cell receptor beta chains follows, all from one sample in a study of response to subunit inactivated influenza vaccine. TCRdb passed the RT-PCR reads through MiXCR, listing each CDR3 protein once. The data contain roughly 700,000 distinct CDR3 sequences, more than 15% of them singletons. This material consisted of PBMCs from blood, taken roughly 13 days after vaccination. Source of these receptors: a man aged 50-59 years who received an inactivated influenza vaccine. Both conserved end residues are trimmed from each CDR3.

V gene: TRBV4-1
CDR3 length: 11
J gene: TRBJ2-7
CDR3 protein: AMGPGHPYEQY

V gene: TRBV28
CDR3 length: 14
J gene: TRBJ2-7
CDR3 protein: ASSQGLAGISYEQY

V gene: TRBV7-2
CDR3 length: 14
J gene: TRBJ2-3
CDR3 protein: ASSLTWRGGRDTQY

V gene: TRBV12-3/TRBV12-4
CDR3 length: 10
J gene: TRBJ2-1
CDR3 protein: ASSSRSNEQF

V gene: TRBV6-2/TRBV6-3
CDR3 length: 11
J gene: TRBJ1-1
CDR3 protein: ASSPTPGLEAF

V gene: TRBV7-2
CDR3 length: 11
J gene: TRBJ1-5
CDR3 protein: ASSLQSDQPQH

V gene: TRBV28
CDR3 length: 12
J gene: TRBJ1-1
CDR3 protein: ASSFGRSFAEAF

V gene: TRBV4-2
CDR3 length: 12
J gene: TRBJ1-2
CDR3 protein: ASSQSFQGYGYT

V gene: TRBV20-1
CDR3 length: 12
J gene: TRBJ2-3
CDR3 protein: SAPGLFSTDTQY

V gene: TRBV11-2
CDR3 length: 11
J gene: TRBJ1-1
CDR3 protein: ASSTWTGGEAF

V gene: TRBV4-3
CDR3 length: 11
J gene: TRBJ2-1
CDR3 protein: ASSQTTTNEQF

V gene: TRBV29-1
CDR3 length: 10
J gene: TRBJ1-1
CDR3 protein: SVGQVIDEAF

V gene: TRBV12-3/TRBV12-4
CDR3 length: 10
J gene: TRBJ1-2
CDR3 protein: ASSFGSYGYT

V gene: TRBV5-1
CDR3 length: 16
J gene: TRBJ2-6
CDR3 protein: ASSYSPVESSGANVLT

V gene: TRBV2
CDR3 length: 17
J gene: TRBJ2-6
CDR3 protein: ASSEAEGTGFYRANVLT

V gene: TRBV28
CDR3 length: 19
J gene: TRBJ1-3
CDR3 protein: ASRSSLFSRDSILSGNTIY

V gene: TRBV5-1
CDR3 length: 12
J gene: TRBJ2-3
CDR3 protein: ASSTGAATDTQY

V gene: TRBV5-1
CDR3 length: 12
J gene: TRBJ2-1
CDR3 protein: ASSRGRNNNEQF

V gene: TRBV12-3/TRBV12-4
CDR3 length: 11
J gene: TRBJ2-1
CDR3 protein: ACSVDSYNEQF

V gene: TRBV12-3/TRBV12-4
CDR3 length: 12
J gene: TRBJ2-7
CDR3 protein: ASSWDRLSYEQY

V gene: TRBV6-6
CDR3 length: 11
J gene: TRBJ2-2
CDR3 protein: ASSSRVAGELF

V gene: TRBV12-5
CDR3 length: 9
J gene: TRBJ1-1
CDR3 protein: ASVQKTEAF